This T cell receptor (beta chain) appears in the sequencing data of a study of identical twins. TCRdb ran MiXCR on the 5' RACE reads and lists one entry per CDR3 protein. Here the sample spans approximately 500,000 distinct CDR3 sequences, over 12% being singletons. CDR1 is SNHLY, CDR2 FYNNEI, per germline. V lost 10 bases, J lost 5 bases, and 12 bases stayed unmatched. The CDR3 length is 14 residues. These records were also assigned to another study, of yellow fever vaccine responses in identical twins.

This clonotype originated in a woman aged 18-29 years in good health. Sequences were obtained from CD4+ T cells sorted from blood. The J gene is TRBJ1-2, the V gene TRBV2, with 8 bases fitting TRBD1. DNA of the CDR3: TGTGCCAACGGTAACCAGGGGGCTAGTTATGGCTACACCTTC. Translation: CANGNQGASYGYTF. Filled out from reference TRBV2 and TRBJ1-2, the complete variable domain reads EPEVTQTPSHQVTQMGQEVILRCVPISNHLYFYWYRQILGQKVEFLVSFYNNEISEKSEIFDDQFSVERPDGSNFTLKIRSTKLEDSAMYFCANGNQGASYGYTFGSGTRLTVV.